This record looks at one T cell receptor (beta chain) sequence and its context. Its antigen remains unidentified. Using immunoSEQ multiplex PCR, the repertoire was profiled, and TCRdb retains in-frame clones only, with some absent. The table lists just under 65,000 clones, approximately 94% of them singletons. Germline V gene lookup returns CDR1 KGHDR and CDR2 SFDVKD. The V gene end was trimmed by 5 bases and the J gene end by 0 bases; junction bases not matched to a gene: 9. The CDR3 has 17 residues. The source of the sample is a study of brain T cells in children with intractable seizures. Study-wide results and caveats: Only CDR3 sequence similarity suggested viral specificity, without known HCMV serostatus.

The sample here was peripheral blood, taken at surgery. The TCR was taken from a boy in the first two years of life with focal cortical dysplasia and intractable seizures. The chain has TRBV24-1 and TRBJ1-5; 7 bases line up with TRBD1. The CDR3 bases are TGTGCCACCAGTGGTCCGGACAGGCCTTATAGCAATCAGCCCCAGCATTTT. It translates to CATSGPDRPYSNQPQHF.